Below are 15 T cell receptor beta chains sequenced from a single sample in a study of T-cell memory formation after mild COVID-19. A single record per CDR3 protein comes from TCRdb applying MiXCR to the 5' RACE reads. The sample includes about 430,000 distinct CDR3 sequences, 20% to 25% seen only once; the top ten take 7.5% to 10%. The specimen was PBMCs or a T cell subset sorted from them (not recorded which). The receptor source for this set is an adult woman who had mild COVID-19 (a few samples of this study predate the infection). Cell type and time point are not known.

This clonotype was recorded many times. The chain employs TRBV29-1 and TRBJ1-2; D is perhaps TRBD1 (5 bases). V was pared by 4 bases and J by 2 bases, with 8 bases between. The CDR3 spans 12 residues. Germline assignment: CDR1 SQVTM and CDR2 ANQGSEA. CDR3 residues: CSVGGMNYGYTF. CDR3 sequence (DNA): TGCAGCGTTGGGGGGATGAACTATGGCTACACCTTC.

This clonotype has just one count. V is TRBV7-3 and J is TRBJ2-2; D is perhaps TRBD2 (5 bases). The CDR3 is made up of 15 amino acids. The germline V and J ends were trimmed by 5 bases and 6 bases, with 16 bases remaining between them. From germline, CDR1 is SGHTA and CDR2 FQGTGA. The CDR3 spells CASSPGRASPGELFF. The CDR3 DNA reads TGTGCCAGCAGCCCAGGCCGGGCTAGCCCCGGGGAGCTGTTTTTT. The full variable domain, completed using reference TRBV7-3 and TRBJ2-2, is GAGVSQTPSNKVTEKGKYVELRCDPISGHTALYWYRQSLGQGPEFLIYFQGTGAADDSGLPNDRFFAVRPEGSVSTLKIQRTERGDSAVYLCASSPGRASPGELFFGEGSRLTVL.

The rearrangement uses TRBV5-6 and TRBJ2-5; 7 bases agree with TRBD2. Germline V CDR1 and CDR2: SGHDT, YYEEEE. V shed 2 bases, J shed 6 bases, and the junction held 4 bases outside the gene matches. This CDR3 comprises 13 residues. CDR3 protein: CASSLLAPKTQYF. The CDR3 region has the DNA TGTGCCAGCAGCTTACTAGCGCCGAAGACCCAGTACTTC.

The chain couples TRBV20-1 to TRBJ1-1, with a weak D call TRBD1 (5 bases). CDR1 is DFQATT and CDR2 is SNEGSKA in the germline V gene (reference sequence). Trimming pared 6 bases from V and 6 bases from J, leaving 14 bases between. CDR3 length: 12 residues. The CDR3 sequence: CSAPGRSPEAFF. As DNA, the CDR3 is TGCAGTGCCCCGGGACGTAGCCCTGAAGCTTTCTTT.

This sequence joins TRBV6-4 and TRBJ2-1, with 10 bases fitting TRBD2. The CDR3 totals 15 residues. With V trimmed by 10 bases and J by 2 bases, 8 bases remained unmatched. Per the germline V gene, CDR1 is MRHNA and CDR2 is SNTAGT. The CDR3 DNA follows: TGTGCCACCGCACTACTAGCGGGAACCTACAATGAGCAGTTCTTC. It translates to CATALLAGTYNEQFF.

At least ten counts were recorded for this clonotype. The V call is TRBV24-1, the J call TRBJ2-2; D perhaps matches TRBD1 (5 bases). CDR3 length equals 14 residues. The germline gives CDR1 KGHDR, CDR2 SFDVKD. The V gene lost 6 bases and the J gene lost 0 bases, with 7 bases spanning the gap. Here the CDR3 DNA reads TGTGCCACCAGTCGACAGACGAACACCGGGGAGCTGTTTTTT. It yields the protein CATSRQTNTGELFF.

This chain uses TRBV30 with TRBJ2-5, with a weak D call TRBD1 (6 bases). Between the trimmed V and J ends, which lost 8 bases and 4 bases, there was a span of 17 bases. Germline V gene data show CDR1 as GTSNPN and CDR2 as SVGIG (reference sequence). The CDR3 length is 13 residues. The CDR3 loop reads CAGRQVFGETQYF. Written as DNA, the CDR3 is TGTGCCGGAAGACAGGTGTTCGGAGAGACCCAGTACTTC.

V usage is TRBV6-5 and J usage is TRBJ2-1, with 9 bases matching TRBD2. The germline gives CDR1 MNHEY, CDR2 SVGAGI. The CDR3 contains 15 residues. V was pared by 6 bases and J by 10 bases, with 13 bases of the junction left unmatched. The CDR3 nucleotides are TGTGCCAGCAGAGAGGTGGCGGGAGGGCTCGTCGAGCAGTTCTTC. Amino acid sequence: CASREVAGGLVEQFF.

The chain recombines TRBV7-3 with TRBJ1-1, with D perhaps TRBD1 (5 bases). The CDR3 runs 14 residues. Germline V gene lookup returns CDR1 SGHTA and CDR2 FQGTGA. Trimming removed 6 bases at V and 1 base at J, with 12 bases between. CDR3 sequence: CASSFGTPNTEAFF. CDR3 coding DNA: TGTGCCAGCAGTTTCGGGACTCCGAACACTGAAGCTTTCTTT.

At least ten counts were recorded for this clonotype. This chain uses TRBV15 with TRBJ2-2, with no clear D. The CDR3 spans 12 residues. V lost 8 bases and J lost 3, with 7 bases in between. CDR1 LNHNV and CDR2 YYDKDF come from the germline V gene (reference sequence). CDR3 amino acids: CATRWDTGELFF. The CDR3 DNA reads TGTGCCACCCGTTGGGACACCGGGGAGCTGTTTTTT.

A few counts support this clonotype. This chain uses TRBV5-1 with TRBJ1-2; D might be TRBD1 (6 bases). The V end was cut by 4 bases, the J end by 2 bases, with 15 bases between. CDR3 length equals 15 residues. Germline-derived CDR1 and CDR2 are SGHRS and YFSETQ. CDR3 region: CASSPAGASNYGYTF. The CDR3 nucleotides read TGCGCCAGCAGCCCGGCGGGGGCTTCCAACTATGGCTACACCTTC.

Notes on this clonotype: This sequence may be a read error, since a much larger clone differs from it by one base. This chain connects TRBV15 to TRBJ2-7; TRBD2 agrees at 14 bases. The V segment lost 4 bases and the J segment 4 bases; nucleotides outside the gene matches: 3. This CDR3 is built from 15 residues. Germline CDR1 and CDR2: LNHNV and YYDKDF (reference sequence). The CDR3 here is CATSTGLAGGYEQYF. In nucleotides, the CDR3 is TGTGCCACCAGCACAGGACTAGCGGGAGGTTACGAGCAGTACTTC.

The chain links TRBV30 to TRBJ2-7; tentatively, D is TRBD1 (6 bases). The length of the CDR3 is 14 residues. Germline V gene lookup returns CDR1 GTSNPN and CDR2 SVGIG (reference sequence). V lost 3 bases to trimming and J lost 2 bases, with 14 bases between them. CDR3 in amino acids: CAWRDLDSPYEQYF. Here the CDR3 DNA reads TGTGCCTGGAGGGACCTGGACAGCCCCTACGAGCAGTACTTC.

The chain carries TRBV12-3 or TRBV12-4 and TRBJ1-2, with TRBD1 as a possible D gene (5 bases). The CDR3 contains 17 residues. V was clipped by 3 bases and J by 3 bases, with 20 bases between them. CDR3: CASSLGGPYETDYGYTF. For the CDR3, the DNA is TGTGCCAGCAGTTTGGGGGGTCCCTATGAGACTGACTATGGCTACACCTTC.

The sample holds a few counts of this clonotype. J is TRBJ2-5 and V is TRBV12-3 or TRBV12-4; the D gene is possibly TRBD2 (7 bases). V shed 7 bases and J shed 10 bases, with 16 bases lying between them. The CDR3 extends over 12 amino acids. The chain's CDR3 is CASTLGGLRQYF. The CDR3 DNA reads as TGTGCCAGCACCTTGGGGGGGCTGCGCCAGTACTTC.